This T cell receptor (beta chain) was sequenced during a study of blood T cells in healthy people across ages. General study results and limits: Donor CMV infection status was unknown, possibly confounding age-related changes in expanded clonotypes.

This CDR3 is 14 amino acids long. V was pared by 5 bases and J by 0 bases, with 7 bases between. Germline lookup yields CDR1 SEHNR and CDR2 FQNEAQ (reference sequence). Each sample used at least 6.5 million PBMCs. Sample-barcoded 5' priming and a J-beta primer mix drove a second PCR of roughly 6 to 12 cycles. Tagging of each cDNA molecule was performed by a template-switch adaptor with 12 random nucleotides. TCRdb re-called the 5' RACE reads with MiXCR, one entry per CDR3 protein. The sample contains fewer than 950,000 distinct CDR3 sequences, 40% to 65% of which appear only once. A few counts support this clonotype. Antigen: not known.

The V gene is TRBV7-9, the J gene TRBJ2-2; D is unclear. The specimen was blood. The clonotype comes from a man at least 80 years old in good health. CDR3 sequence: CASSPDSNTGELFF. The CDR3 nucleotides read TGTGCCAGCAGCCCCGACTCGAACACCGGGGAGCTGTTTTTT.